This T cell receptor beta chain originates from a study of graft-versus-host responses after intestinal transplantation. Overall study: Following induction with anti-thymocyte globulin, all recipients were given tacrolimus and steroids for three to four years.

TCRdb keeps only in-frame clones here, not all; method: immunoSEQ multiplex PCR. The sample gives about 64,000 clones, more than 90% of which show up once; around 1.7% is in the top ten. Points from the study as a whole: When patients had graft-donor T cell macrochimerism, their allografts held high graft-versus-host to host-versus-graft clonal ratios. Detection of GvH clones occurred in recipient marrow, and some had their first appearance in ileum or blood.

Note on this clone: Its cognate antigen is unknown.

The material was unstimulated CD8+ T cells sorted from spleen or lymph node cells, obtained before transplant. This TCR came from a human donor who was the organ donor for an intestinal transplant.

The CDR3 reads CAWSVLFWRRPFATNEKLFF. CDR3 bases: TGTGCCTGGAGTGTATTGTTCTGGAGGCGGCCGTTTGCAACTAATGAAAAACTGTTTTTT. The gene calls are TRBV30 and TRBJ1-4, with D unclear. Germline CDR1 and CDR2: GTSNPN and SVGIG (reference sequence). With 0 bases removed from V and 0 bases from J, the gap between germline ends came to 23 bases. This CDR3 spans 20 amino acids.